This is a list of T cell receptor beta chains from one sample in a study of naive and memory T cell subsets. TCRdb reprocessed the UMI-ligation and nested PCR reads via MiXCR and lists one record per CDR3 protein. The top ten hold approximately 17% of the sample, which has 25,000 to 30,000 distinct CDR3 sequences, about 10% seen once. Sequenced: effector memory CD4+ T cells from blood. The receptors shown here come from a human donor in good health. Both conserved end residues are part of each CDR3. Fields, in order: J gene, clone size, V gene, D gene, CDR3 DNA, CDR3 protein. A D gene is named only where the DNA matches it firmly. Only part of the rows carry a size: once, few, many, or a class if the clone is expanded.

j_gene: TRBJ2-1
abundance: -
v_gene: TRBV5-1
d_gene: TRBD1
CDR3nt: TGCGCCAGCAGCTCAGGGGGCTGGTCCTACAATGAGCAGTTCTTC
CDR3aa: CASSSGGWSYNEQFF

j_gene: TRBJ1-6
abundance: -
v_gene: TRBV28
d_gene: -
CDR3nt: TGTGCCAGCATTCGGGATCCCAGTAATTCACCCCTCCACTTT
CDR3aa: CASIRDPSNSPLHF

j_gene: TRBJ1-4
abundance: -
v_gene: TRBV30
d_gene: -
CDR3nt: TGTGCCTGGACGGCAACTAATGAAAAACTGTTTTTT
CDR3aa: CAWTATNEKLFF

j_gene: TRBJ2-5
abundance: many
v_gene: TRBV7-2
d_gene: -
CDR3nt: TGTGCCAGCAGCTTAGTCCAGGGCCGGGAGACCCAGTACTTC
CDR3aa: CASSLVQGRETQYF

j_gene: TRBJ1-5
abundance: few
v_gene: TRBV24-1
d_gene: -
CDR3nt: TGTGCCACCAGTGATTTGAGGGTCAATCAGCCCCAGCATTTT
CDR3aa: CATSDLRVNQPQHF

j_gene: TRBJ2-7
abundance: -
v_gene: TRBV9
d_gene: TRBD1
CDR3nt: TGTGCCAGCAGCAGAACCGGGACAGGGTCTAGGGACGAGCAGTACTTC
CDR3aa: CASSRTGTGSRDEQYF

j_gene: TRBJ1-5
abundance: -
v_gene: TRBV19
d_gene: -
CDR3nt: TGTGCCAGTAGTGATGGGACTGGATCTAATCAGCCCCAGCATTTT
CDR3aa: CASSDGTGSNQPQHF

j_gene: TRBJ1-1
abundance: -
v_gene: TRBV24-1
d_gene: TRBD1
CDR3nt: TGTGCCACCAGTGGGGGACAGGGGTCGATGAACACTGAAGCTTTCTTT
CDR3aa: CATSGGQGSMNTEAFF

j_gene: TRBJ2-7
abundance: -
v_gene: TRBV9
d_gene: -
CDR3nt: TGTGCCAGCAGCCCAGATGGGCAGGGGGGATTCGAGCAGTACTTC
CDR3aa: CASSPDGQGGFEQYF

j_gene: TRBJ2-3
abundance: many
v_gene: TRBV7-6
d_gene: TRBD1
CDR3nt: TGTGCCAGCAGCCCCCAGACAGGGGACACGCAGTATTTT
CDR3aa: CASSPQTGDTQYF

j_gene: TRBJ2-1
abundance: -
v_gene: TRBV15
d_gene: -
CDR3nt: TGTGCCACCAGCAGAACCAGAGAGGGGACACTGGGCAATGAGCAGTTCTTC
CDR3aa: CATSRTREGTLGNEQFF

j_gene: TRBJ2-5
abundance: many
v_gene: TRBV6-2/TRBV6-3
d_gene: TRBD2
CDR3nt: TGTGCCAGCAGTAGGACTAGCGGGACGGAGACCCAGTACTTC
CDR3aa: CASSRTSGTETQYF

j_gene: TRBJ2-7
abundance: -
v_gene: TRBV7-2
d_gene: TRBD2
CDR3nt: TGTGCCAGCAGCCAACATACGGGAGGGGGATACGAGCAGTACTTC
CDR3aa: CASSQHTGGGYEQYF

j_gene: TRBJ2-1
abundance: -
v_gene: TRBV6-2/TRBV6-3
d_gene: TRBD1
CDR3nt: TGTGCCAGCAGTCTTCAGGGGGCGGTGGGTCAGAATGAGCAGTTCTTC
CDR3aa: CASSLQGAVGQNEQFF

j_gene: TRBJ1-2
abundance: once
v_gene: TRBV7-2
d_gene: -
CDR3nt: TGTGCCAGCAGCTTCTCCCGGGGGACTGATGGCTACACCTTC
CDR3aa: CASSFSRGTDGYTF